This T cell receptor beta chain was captured by sequencing in a study of T and B cells in COVID-19 patients. Blood genomic DNA input for TRB amplification was about 240-500 ng. BIOMED2 TRB-A/B primer pools were used in multiplex TRB PCR. MiXCR, run by TCRdb on the multiplex PCR reads, gives a single entry per CDR3 protein. The sample holds about 7,900 distinct CDR3 sequences, 35% to 50% seen once. CDR3 length: 13 residues. Germline values: CDR1 SQVTM, CDR2 ANQGSEA. Trimming cost V 4 bases and J 1 base, with 10 bases left between them. The sequencing sample was made of blood. This receptor was taken from a human donor who had recovered from COVID-19. The rearrangement uses TRBV29-1 and TRBJ1-1; perhaps TRBD1 as D (6 bases). The CDR3 protein is CSVVPGANTEAFF. The CDR3 region has the DNA TGCAGCGTTGTGCCAGGGGCGAACACTGAAGCTTTCTTT. Based on the CDR3 plus reference TRBV29-1 and TRBJ1-1, the full variable domain is SAVISQKPSRDICQRGTSLTIQCQVDSQVTMMFWYRQQPGQSLTLIATANQGSEATYESGFVIDKFPISRPNLTFSTLTVSNMSPEDSSIYLCSVVPGANTEAFFGQGTRLTVV.